One and the same sample provided the 5 T cell receptor beta chains below, sequenced in a study of CD4 T cells in relation to SARS-CoV-2 and coronaviruses (dated by TCRdb to the early 2020s). Library preparation employed the immunoSEQ multiplex PCR assay. Held by TCRdb, this immuneACCESS table contains in-frame sequences only and omits some clones. Under half of the omission traces to an unresolved V gene where checked; the cause of the rest is unknown. For this sample there are some 60,000 clones; roughly nine tenths appear just once. The leading ten clones occupy about 0.4% of the sample. Sequencing input: naive CD4+ T cells from PBMCs. The cell subset or site label for this specimen denotes: naive CD4+ T cells isolated by negative enrichment. The receptor source for this set is an adult with COVID-19.

This chain links TRBV2 with TRBJ1-5; 10 bases agree with TRBD1. The CDR3 consists of 15 residues. In germline, CDR1 is SNHLY, CDR2 FYNNEI. With 7 bases clipped from V and 3 bases from J, the junction kept 6 bases outside the gene matches. CDR3 loop: CASNRGTGDNQPQHF. In DNA form, the CDR3 reads TGTGCCAGCAACCGGGGGACAGGGGACAATCAGCCCCAGCATTTT.

This rearrangement joins TRBV18 to TRBJ2-3; D may match TRBD1 or TRBD2 (5 bases each). The V gene lost 4 bases and the J gene lost 2 bases, with 13 bases spanning the gap. Germline V gene lookup returns CDR1 KGHSH and CDR2 LQKENI. The CDR3 consists of 15 residues. The CDR3 DNA is TGTGCCAGCTCACTTAACGGGGCAACCACAGATACGCAGTATTTT. Protein product: CASSLNGATTDTQYF.

The gene calls are TRBV2 and TRBJ2-1; TRBD2 matches 10 bases. V shed 2 bases, J shed 3 bases, and the junction held 10 bases outside the gene matches. The CDR3 has 18 residues. Germline V gene lookup returns CDR1 SNHLY and CDR2 FYNNEI. The CDR3 is CASSELRFGTSVYNEQFF. DNA of the CDR3: TGTGCCAGCAGTGAATTGCGCTTCGGGACTAGCGTCTACAATGAGCAGTTCTTC.

The chain combines TRBV28 with TRBJ1-5, with D unresolved. CDR3 length: 14 residues. V lost 1 base and J 10 bases, leaving 14 bases between the germline ends. CDR1 and CDR2 from the germline V gene are MDHEN and SYDVKM. CDR3 sequence: CASSLSGPRAPQHF. CDR3 DNA: TGTGCCAGCAGTTTATCCGGTCCTCGGGCACCCCAGCATTTT. The full variable domain, in which reference TRBV28 and TRBJ1-5 provide the parts outside the CDR3, is DVKVTQSSRYLVKRTGEKVFLECVQDMDHENMFWYRQDPGLGLRLIYFSYDVKMKEKGDIPEGYSVSREKKERFSLILESASTNQTSMYLCASSLSGPRAPQHFGDGTRLSIL.

The chain combines TRBV3-1 (or the pseudogene TRBV3-2) with TRBJ2-7; no reliable D call. Per the germline V gene, CDR1 is LGHDT and CDR2 is YNNKEL (reference sequence). V shed 1 base and J shed 4 bases, with 17 bases lying between them. CDR3 length: 16 amino acids. The CDR3 region has the DNA TGTGCCAGCAGCCAAGTGTGGACGGGCACGGGTTACGAGCAGTACTTC. It yields the protein CASSQVWTGTGYEQYF.